This T cell receptor (beta chain) was found in a study of T cell responses to AZD1222 COVID-19 vaccine. Of note for this clone: Its antigen is unidentified.

TCRdb's copy holds only in-frame clones and misses some; the assay was immunoSEQ multiplex PCR. The sample has about 120,000 clones, more than 85% seen once; the top ten hold just under 3%. Study-wide points: Clonal diversity was possibly underestimated; the donors were predominantly white British and more often female. Epitopes outside B.1.351 and B.1.1.7 mutated regions reportedly drew nearly half of spike TCRs. The study found Spike-specific TCR breadth and depth rose after two AZD1222 doses.

Germline lookup yields CDR1 LGHNT and CDR2 FRNRAP. Trimming left V 0 bases short and J 5 bases short, with 13 bases between. The CDR3 has 15 residues. The chain recombines TRBV12-5 with TRBJ1-1; a possible D gene is TRBD1 (6 bases). Material: peripheral blood, obtained on day 0 of AZD1222 vaccination. The clonotype comes from an adult in good health. The CDR3, as DNA: TGTGCTAGTGGTTTGGTCGGGGGCGTGGCGACTGAAGCTTTCTTT. Amino acids: CASGLVGGVATEAFF.